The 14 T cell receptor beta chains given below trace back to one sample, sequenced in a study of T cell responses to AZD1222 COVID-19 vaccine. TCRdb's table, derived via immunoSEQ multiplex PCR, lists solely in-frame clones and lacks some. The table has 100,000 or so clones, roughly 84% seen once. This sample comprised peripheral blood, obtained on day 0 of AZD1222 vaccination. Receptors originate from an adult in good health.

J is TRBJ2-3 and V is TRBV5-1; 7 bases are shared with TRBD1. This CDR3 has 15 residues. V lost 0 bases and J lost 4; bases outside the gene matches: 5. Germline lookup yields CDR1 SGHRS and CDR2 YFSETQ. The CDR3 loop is CASSLDSGTADTQYF. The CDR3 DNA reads TGCGCCAGCAGCTTGGATAGTGGGACAGCAGATACGCAGTATTTT.

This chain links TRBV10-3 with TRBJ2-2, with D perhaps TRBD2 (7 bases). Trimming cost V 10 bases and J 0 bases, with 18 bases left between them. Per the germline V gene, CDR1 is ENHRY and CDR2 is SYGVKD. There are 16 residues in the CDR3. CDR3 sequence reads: CATVGSGTSNTGELFF. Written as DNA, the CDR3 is TGTGCCACCGTAGGAAGCGGGACATCGAACACCGGGGAGCTGTTTTTT.

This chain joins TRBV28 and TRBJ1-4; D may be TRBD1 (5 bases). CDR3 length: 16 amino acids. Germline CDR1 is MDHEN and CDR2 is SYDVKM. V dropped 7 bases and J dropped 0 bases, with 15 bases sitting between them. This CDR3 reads CASIPLGRATNEKLFF. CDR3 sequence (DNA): TGTGCCAGCATCCCTCTGGGCAGGGCAACTAATGAAAAACTGTTTTTT.

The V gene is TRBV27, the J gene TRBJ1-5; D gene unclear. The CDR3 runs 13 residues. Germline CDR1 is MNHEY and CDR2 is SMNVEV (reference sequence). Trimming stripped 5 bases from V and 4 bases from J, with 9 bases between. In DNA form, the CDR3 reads TGTGCCAGCAGTGTCGCCCTAAATCAGCCCCAGCATTTT. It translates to CASSVALNQPQHF.

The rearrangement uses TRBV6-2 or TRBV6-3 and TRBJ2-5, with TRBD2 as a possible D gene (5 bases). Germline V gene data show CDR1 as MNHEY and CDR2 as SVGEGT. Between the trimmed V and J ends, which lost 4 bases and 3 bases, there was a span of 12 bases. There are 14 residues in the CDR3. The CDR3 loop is CASSSEGSEETQYF. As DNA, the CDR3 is TGTGCCAGCAGTTCCGAGGGCTCGGAAGAGACCCAGTACTTC.

This CDR3 is CASSPRGGYQPQHF. The CDR3 DNA sequence: TGTGCCAGCAGCCCCCGTGGGGGGTATCAGCCCCAGCATTTT. The rearrangement joins TRBV27 to TRBJ1-5; possible D gene TRBD1, 5 bases. Germline V gene data show CDR1 as MNHEY and CDR2 as SMNVEV (reference sequence). The V and J ends lost 6 bases and 5 bases respectively, with 14 bases between them. There are 14 residues in the CDR3.

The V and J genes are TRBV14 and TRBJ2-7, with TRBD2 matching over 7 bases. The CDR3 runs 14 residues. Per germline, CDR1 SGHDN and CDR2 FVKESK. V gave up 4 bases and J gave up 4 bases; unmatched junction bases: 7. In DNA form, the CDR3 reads TGTGCCAGCAGCCGAGTGGGGGGGAGGTACGAGCAGTACTTC. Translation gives CASSRVGGRYEQYF.

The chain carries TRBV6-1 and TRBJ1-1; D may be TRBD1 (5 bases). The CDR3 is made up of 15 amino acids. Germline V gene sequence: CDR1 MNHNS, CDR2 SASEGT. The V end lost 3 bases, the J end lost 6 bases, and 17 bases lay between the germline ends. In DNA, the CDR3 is TGTGCCAGCAGTGACCGAGGAAAAGGGGCTCCTGAAGCTTTCTTT. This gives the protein CASSDRGKGAPEAFF.

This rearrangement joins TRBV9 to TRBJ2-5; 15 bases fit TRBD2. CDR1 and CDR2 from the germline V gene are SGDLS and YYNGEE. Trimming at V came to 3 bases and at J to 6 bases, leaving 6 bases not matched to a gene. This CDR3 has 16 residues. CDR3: CASSGRTSGREKTQYF. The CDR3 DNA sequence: TGTGCCAGCAGCGGCCGGACTAGCGGGAGGGAGAAGACCCAGTACTTC.

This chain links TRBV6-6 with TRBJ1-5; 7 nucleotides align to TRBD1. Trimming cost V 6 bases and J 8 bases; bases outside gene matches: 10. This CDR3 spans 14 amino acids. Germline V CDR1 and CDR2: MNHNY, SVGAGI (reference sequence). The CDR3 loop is CASSQGEGVKPQHF. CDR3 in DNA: TGTGCCAGCAGCCAGGGGGAGGGGGTGAAGCCCCAGCATTTT.

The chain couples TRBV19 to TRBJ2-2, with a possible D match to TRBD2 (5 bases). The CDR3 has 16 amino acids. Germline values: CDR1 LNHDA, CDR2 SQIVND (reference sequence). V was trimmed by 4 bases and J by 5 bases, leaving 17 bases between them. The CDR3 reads CASSREVGGRTGELFF. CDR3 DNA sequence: TGTGCCAGTAGTAGAGAGGTTGGAGGCAGGACCGGGGAGCTGTTTTTT.

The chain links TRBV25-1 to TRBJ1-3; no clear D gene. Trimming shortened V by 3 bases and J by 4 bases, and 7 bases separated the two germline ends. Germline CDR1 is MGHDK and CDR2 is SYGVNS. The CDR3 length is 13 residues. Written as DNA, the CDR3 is TGTGCCAGCAGTGAGGAGTGGGGAAACACCATATATTTT. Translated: CASSEEWGNTIYF.

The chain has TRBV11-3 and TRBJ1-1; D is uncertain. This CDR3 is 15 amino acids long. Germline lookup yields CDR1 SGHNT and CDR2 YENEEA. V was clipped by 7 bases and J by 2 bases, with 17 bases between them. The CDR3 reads CASKARGGINTEAFF. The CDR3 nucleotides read TGTGCCAGCAAAGCACGTGGAGGGATAAACACTGAAGCTTTCTTT.

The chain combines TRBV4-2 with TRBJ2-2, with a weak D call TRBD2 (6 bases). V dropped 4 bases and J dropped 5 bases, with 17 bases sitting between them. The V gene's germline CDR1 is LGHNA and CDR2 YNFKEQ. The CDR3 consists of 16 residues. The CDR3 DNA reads TGTGCCAGCAGCCCCGGTCAGGCCGGGGGTACCGGGGAGCTGTTTTTT. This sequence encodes CASSPGQAGGTGELFF.